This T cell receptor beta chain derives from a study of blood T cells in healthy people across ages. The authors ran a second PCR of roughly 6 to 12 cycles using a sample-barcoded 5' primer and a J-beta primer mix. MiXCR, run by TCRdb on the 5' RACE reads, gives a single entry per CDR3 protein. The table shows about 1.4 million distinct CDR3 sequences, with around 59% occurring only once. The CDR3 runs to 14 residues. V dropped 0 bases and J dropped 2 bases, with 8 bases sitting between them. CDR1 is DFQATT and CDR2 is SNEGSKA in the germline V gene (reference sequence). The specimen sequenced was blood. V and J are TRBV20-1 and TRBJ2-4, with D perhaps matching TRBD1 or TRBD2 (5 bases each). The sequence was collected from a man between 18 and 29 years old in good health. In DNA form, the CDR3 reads TGCAGTGCTAGAGATATGGGACCCAAAAACATTCAGTACTTC. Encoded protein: CSARDMGPKNIQYF.